This TCR beta chain is from a study of spatial heterogeneity in lung cancer. Study in general: More beta-chain than alpha-chain sequences were consistently detected. Raw sequencing reads included, on average, more than 9.5 appearances of each unique TCR and UMI combination.

A distinct unique molecular identifier was carried by each TCR cDNA molecule. TCRdb fed the 5' RACE reads into MiXCR, producing one record per CDR3 protein. The table lists 40,000 to 45,000 distinct CDR3 sequences, around 7.1% of them singletons. The time point was: sample taken at primary tumor resection. No cell sorting; template was whole RNA from tumor, lung tissue or PBMC. The sequence came from a female donor with early-stage non-small cell lung cancer. Here the sequenced sample was PBMCs, taken at surgery.

CDR3 DNA: TGTGCCAGCAGCTTACACGGCAGGGTAATTGCTGGCACTGAAGCTTTCTTT. Its translation is CASSLHGRVIAGTEAFF. The J gene is TRBJ1-1, the V gene TRBV7-2; tentatively, D is TRBD1 (5 bases). This CDR3 has 17 amino acids. In germline, CDR1 is SGHTA, CDR2 FQGNSA. V lost 2 bases and J lost 4, with 20 bases in between.